This T cell receptor beta chain was found in a study of response to subunit inactivated influenza vaccine (dated by TCRdb to 2016 to 2019). Context from the whole study: The study used deep quantitative T cell receptor repertoire profiling to track responses to a trivalent subunit inactivated influenza vaccine.

There are 17 amino acids in the CDR3, from cysteine to phenylalanine inclusive. Just CDR3 DNA is preserved here, 51 bases in frame from base 1. V sheds 1 base and J sheds 2 bases, leaving 12 bases between their ends. As encoded in the germline V gene, CDR1 is LGHNA while CDR2 is YNFKEQ. In this sample, this clonotype turned up many times. Its specific antigen is unknown. Base qualities are not at hand, and no much larger clone is one base apart. Study-wide findings and limitations: It was suggested by the authors that each seasonal influenza vaccination may recruit only a limited number of new T cells.

The receptor library was made with RT-PCR. Instrument on record: Illumina HiSeq 2500. TCRdb's own reprocessing of the public reads used fastp at Q25 and MiXCR and kept productive beta chains. Rows with one shared CDR3 protein collapse into an entry with the most common genes and DNA. The sample data list about 780,000 distinct CDR3 sequences, and about 18% of these were observed just once. The ten largest account for roughly 10% of the sample. This sample comprised PBMCs from blood, obtained about 5 days after vaccination. This clonotype was obtained from a man in his fifties who received an inactivated influenza vaccine. Donor details come from another sample of the same person, matched by shared clones. The sequence links TRBV4-2 to TRBJ2-6; TRBD2 could be the D gene, as 5 bases match. In nucleotide form, the sequence is TGTGCCAGCAGCCAAGGGACCTGGGGAGCTGGGGCCAACGTCCTGACTTTC. This translates into CASSQGTWGAGANVLTF.